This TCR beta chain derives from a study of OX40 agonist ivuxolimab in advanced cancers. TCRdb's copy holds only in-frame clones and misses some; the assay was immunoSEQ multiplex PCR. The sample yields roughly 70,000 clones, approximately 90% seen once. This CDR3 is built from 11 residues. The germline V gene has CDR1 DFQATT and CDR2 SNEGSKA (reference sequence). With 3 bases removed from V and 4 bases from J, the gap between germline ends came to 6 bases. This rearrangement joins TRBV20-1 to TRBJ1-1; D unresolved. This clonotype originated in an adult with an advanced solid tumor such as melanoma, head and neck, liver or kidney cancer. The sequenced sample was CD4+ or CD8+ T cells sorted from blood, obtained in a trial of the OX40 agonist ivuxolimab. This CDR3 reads CSARGATEAFF. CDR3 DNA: TGCAGTGCTAGGGGTGCCACTGAAGCTTTCTTT.